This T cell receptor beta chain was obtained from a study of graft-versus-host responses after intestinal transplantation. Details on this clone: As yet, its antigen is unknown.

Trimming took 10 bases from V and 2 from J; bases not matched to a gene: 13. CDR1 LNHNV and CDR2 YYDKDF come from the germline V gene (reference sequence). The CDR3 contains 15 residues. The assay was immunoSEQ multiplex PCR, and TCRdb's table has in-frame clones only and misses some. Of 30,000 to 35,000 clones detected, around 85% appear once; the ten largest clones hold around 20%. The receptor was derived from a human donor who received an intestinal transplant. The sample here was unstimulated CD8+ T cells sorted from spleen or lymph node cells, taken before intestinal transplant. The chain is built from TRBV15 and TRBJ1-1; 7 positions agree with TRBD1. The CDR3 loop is CASTLTGTSNTEAFF. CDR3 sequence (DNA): TGTGCCAGTACGTTGACAGGGACCTCTAACACTGAAGCTTTCTTT.